This entry is about one T cell receptor beta chain. Its antigen is unidentified. The data stem from a study of OX40 agonist ivuxolimab in advanced cancers. Study-wide context: Two patients with cutaneous melanoma and one with hepatocellular carcinoma, three in total, showed partial responses.

With 1 base clipped from V and 4 bases from J, the junction kept 9 bases outside the gene matches. Germline CDR1 reads SGHTA; CDR2 reads FQGNSA. The CDR3 loop spans 19 amino acids. Findings and limits, study-wide: Circulating CD4+ and CD8+ T cells showed clonal expansion by week 6 at 0.1 to 3.0 mg/kg.

Sequencing used immunoSEQ multiplex PCR; TCRdb keeps in-frame clones, though not all of them. The data show about 11,000 clones, 60% to 85% seen once. The receptor comes from an adult with an advanced solid tumor such as melanoma, head and neck, liver or kidney cancer. V usage is TRBV7-2 and J usage is TRBJ2-1; 14 bases fit TRBD2. Source: CD4+ or CD8+ T cells sorted from blood, taken in a trial of the OX40 agonist ivuxolimab. In nucleotides, the CDR3 is TGTGCCAGCAGCTTAGGAGGACTAGCGGGAGGTCCGGAATACAATGAGCAGTTCTTC. Residues: CASSLGGLAGGPEYNEQFF.